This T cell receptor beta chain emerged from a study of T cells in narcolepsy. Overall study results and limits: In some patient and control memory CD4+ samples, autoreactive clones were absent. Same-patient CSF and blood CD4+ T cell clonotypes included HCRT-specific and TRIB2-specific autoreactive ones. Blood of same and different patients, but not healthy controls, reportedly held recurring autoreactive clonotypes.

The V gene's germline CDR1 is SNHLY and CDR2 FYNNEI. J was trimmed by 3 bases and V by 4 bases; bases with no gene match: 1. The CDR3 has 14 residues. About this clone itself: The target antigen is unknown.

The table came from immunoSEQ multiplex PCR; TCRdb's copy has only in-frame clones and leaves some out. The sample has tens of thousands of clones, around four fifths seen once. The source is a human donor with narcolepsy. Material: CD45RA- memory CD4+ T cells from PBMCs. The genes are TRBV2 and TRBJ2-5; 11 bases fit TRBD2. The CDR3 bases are TGTGCCAGCAGTGTACTAGCGGGAGAAGAGACCCAGTACTTC. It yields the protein CASSVLAGEETQYF. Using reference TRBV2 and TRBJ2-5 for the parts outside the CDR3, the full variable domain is EPEVTQTPSHQVTQMGQEVILRCVPISNHLYFYWYRQILGQKVEFLVSFYNNEISEKSEIFDDQFSVERPDGSNFTLKIRSTKLEDSAMYFCASSVLAGEETQYFGPGTRLLVL.